Below, 9 T cell receptor delta chains from the same sample are listed, as sequenced in a study of gamma-delta chains in newborns, infants, children. TCRdb re-processed the reads via CATT. Here the sample spans about 10,000 delta-chain clones, about 8.7% being singletons. The sequencing input was blood. The receptors were gathered from a child who was a newborn, infant or young child, either healthy, febrile or measles-vaccinated (not recorded which).

This clone was found a few times. The gene calls are TRDV2 and TRDJ1, with 8 positions matching TRDD3. The CDR3 contains 16 residues. V lost 3 bases to trimming and J lost 2 bases; unmatched junction nucleotides: 10. Germline CDR1 and CDR2: GEAIGNYY and EKD. The CDR3 DNA reads TGTGCCTGTGACGTACTGGGGGCCGGGGGGACCGATAAACTCATCTTT. Translated: CACDVLGAGGTDKLIF.

The CDR3 DNA is TGTGCCTGTGACACTCTTACTGGGGGATACTCAGCACAACTCTTCTTT. Its translation: CACDTLTGGYSAQLFF. V gene TRDV2 combines with J gene TRDJ2, with 12 bases fitting TRDD3. This CDR3 has 16 amino acids. Trimming cost V 1 base and J 6 bases; bases outside gene matches: 5. Germline-derived CDR1 and CDR2 are GEAIGNYY and EKD.

This clone has a handful of counts. The V and J genes are TRDV2 and TRDJ1; D might be TRDD3 (5 bases). Germline V gives CDR1 GEAIGNYY, CDR2 EKD. V dropped 0 bases and J dropped 0 bases, with 13 bases sitting between them. The CDR3 loop spans 16 amino acids. As DNA, the CDR3 is TGTGCCTGTGACACCGTTGGGGCCCGTTACACCGATAAACTCATCTTT. Amino acid sequence: CACDTVGARYTDKLIF.

The rearrangement links TRDV2 to TRDJ3; 9 bases align to TRDD3. In germline, CDR1 is GEAIGNYY, CDR2 EKD. The CDR3 is 20 amino acids. V lost 5 bases and J lost 1; bases outside the gene matches: 14. CDR3 nucleotide sequence: TGTGCCTGTGCCCCTCTCGCTACTGGGGGACCTTCCTGGGACACCCGACAGATGTTTTTC. It encodes CACAPLATGGPSWDTRQMFF.

This chain links TRDV2 with TRDJ3; 7 bases fit TRDD3. CDR1 and CDR2 (germline): GEAIGNYY, EKD. V was pared by 1 base and J by 0 bases, with 5 bases of the junction left unmatched. The CDR3 spans 18 residues. CDR3 DNA: TGTGCCTGTGACACGCTGGGGGCTAGCTCCTGGGACACCCGACAGATGTTTTTC. Translated, it gives CACDTLGASSWDTRQMFF.

With respect to this clone: This sample includes further DNA sequences coding for the same CDR3. This chain connects TRDV2 to TRDJ1, with 10 bases aligning to TRDD3. The J segment lost 0 bases and the V segment lost 3 bases, leaving 3 bases of the junction unmatched. This CDR3 spans 15 amino acids. The germline gives CDR1 GEAIGNYY, CDR2 EKD. The CDR3 region has the DNA TGTGCCTGTGACTGGCTGGGGGATAACACCGATAAACTCATCTTT. It specifies CACDWLGDNTDKLIF.

J is TRDJ3 and V is TRDV2, with 10 nucleotides matching TRDD3. Unmatched junction bases numbered 7, after V lost 0 bases and J lost 0 bases. Germline CDR1 GEAIGNYY, CDR2 EKD. CDR3 length: 20 amino acids. CDR3 sequence (DNA): TGTGCCTGTGACACCACCGGGGGGGGATACGCCTCCTGGGACACCCGACAGATGTTTTTC. Its translation: CACDTTGGGYASWDTRQMFF.

The chain has TRDV2 and TRDJ1; 10 nucleotides align to TRDD3. J was trimmed by 4 bases and V by 2 bases; bases with no gene match: 3. The CDR3 is 14 residues long. Germline loops: CDR1 GEAIGNYY, CDR2 EKD. Here the CDR3 DNA reads TGTGCCTGTGACAACTGGGGGATCTACGATAAACTCATCTTT. Encoded protein: CACDNWGIYDKLIF.

The chain recombines TRDV1 with TRDJ1; TRDD3 agrees at 12 bases. V was pared by 0 bases and J by 0 bases, with 23 bases of the junction left unmatched. This CDR3 region has 24 residues. Germline-derived CDR1 and CDR2 are TSWWSYY and QGS. The CDR3, as DNA: TGTGCTCTTGGGGAACTCCCCCTCATATTCCGATCGCTGGGGGATACGCGGTACACCGATAAACTCATCTTT. It yields the protein CALGELPLIFRSLGDTRYTDKLIF.